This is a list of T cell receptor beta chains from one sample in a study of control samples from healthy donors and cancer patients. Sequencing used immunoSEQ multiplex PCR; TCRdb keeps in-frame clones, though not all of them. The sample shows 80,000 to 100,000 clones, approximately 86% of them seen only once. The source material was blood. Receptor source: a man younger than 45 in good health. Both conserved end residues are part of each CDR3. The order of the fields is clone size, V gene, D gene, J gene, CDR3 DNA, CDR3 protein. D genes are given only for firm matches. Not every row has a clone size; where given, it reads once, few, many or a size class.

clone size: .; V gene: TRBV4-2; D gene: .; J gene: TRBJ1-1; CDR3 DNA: TGTGCCAGCAGCCCTGAGGGGATAGGGCGCACTGAAGCTTTCTTT; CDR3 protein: CASSPEGIGRTEAFF
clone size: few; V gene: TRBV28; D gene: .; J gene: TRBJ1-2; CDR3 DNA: TGTGCCAGCAGCACGTTGTCGAAAGCCCACTATGGCTACACCTTC; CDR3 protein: CASSTLSKAHYGYTF
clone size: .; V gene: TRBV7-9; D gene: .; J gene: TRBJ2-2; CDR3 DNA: TGTGCCAGCAGCTTAGTAGGAGGGACCGGGGAGCTGTTTTTT; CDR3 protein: CASSLVGGTGELFF
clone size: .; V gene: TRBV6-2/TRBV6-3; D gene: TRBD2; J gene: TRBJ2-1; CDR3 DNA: TGTGCCAGCAGCTCGGGGACTAGCGATTACAATGAGCAGTTCTTC; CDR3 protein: CASSSGTSDYNEQFF
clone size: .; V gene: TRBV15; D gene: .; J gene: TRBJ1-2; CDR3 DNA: TGTGCCACCAGCAGGACAGTCCTCTATGGCTACACCTTC; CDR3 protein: CATSRTVLYGYTF
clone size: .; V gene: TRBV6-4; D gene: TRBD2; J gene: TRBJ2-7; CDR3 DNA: TGTGCCAGCAGTGTACTAGCGGGAGAGTCCTACGAGCAGTACTTC; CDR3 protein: CASSVLAGESYEQYF
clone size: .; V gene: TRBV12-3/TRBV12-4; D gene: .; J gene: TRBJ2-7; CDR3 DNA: TGTGCCAGCACGACGCAGGCCGACGAGCAGTACTTC; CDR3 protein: CASTTQADEQYF
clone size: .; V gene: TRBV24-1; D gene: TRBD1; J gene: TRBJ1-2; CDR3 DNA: TGTGCCACCAGTGAGTCCGGGACAGGGTTCTATGGCTACACCTTC; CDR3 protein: CATSESGTGFYGYTF
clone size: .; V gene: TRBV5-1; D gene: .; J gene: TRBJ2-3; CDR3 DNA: TGCGCCAGCAGCTTGGGCCCGGCGGGGACAGATACGCAGTATTTT; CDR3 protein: CASSLGPAGTDTQYF
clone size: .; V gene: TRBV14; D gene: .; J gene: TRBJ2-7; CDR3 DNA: TGTGCCAGCAGCCAAGAGGCAGGGGTTTTCTACGAGCAGTACTTC; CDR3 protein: CASSQEAGVFYEQYF
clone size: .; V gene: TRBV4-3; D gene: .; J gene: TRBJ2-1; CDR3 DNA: TGCGCCAGCAGCCAAGATCCCAGATATGAGCAGTTCTTC; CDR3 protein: CASSQDPRYEQFF
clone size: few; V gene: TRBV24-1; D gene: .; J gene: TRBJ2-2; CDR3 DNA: TGTGCCACCAGTGATGCAGGGCAGGTTGGCGGGGAGCTGTTTTTT; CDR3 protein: CATSDAGQVGGELFF
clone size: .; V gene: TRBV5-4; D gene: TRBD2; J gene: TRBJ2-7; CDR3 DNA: TGTGCCAGCAGCCCAGGCCAAGCGGGGACCGTCTACGAGCAGTACTTC; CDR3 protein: CASSPGQAGTVYEQYF
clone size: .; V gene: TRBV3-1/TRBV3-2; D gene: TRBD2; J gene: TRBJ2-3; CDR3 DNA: TGTGCCAGCAGCCCATCCCACCCCGCTAGCGGGAGGGCCAGGGATACGCAGTATTTT; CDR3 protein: CASSPSHPASGRARDTQYF
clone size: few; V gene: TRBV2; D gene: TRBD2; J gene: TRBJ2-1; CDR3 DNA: TGTGCCAGTAAAGGGACTAGCGGGAGTAATGAGCAGTTCTTC; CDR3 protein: CASKGTSGSNEQFF
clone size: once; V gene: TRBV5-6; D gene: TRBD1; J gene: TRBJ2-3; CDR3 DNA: TGTGCCAGCCGGACAGGCCCCGGCACAGATACGCAGTATTTT; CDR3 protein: CASRTGPGTDTQYF
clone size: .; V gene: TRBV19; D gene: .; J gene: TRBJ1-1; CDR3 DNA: TGTGCCAGTAGTACAAGACAGCTGAACACTGAAGCTTTCTTT; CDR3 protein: CASSTRQLNTEAFF
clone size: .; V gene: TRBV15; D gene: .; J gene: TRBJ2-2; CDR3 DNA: TGTGCCACCAGCAGAGATCACTCCACCGGGGAGCTGTTTTTT; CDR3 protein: CATSRDHSTGELFF
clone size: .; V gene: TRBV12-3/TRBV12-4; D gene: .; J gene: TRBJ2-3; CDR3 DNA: TGTGCCAGCAGCTCCACAGATACGCAGTATTTT; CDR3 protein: CASSSTDTQYF
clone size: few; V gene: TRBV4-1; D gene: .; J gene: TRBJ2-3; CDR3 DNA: TGCGCCAGCAGCCATCCCGACCGCACAGATACGCAGTATTTT; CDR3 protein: CASSHPDRTDTQYF
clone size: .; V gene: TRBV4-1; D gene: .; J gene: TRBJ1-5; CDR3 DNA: TGCGCCAGCAGCCAGATACACGCCGGAGAGCCCCAGCATTTT; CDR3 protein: CASSQIHAGEPQHF
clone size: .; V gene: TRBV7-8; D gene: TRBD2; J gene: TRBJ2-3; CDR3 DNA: TGTGCCAGCACCCCCCGCGCGGGAGGGGCCACAGATACGCAGTATTTT; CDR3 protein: CASTPRAGGATDTQYF
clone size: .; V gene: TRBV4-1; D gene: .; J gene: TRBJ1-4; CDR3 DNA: TGCGCCAGCAGCCAAGATACGGGCGGGTATACTAATGAAAAACTGTTTTTT; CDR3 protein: CASSQDTGGYTNEKLFF
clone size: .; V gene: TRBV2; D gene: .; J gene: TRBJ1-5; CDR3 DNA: TGTGCCAGCAGTGAGAGTTGGGGCAGCAATCAGCCCCAGCATTTT; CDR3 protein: CASSESWGSNQPQHF
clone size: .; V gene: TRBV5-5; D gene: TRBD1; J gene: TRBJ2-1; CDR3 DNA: TGTGCCAGCAGCTTACCCCCGGGACAGGGGGCGGTCTACAATGAGCAGTTCTTC; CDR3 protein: CASSLPPGQGAVYNEQFF
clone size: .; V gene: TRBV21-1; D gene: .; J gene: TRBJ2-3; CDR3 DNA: TGTGCCAGCAGCAACTCGCCGAACTTTCCAGGTTATTCGTTTACAGATACGCAGTATTTT; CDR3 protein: CASSNSPNFPGYSFTDTQYF
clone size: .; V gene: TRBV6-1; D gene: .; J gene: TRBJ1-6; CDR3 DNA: TGTGCCAGCAGTGAATCTGCCATCCCGGTCGCCCTCCACTTT; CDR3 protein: CASSESAIPVALHF
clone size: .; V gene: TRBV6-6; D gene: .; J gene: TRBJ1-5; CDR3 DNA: TGTGCCAGCAGTTCATCCCAGGCGAATCAGCCCCAGCATTTT; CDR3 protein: CASSSSQANQPQHF
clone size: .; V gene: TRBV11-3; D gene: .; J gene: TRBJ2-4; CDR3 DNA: TGTGCCAGCAGCGGGGCCTTACGTTCCAAAAACATTCAGTACTTC; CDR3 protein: CASSGALRSKNIQYF
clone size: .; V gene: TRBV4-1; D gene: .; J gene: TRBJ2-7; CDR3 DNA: TGCGCCAGCAGCCAAGATTGGGGGCGGCCCTACGAGCAGTACTTC; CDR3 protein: CASSQDWGRPYEQYF
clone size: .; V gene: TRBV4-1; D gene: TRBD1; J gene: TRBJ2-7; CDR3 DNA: TGCGCCAGCAGCCAGACAATTGCCCCACCGGGACAGGCGAGTAACGAGCAGTACTTC; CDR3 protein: CASSQTIAPPGQASNEQYF
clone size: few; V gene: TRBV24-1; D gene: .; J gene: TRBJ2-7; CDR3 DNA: TGTGCCACCAGTACACGCAATTCCTACGAGCAGTACTTC; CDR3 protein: CATSTRNSYEQYF
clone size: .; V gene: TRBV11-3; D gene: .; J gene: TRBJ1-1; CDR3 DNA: TGTGCCAGCAGCATATCGGCAGAAGCTTTCTTT; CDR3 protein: CASSISAEAFF
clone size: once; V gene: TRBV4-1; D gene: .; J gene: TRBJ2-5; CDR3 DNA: TGCGCCAGCAGCCAAGATATAGGGGTTCGAGAGACCCAGTACTTC; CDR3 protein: CASSQDIGVRETQYF
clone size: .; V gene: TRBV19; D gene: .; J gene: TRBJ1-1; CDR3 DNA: TGTGCCAGTAGTATATTTTCCGGGGGGCAGGAAGCTTTCTTT; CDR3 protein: CASSIFSGGQEAFF
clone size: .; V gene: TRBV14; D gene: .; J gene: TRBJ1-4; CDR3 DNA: TGTGCCAGCAGCCAAGTTGTCGGGACATATAATGAAAAACTGTTTTTT; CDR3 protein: CASSQVVGTYNEKLFF
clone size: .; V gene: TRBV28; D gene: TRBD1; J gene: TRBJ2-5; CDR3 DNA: TGTGCCAGCAGTTCTCAGACAGGGGTTCTAGAGACCCAGTACTTC; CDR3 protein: CASSSQTGVLETQYF
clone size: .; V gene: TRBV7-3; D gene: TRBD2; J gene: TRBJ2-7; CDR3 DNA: TGTGCCAGCAGCTTAACTGGTTCGGGGGGCTACGAGCAGTACTTC; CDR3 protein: CASSLTGSGGYEQYF
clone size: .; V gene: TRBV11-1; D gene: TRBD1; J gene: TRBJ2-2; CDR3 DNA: TGTGCCAGTCGGCAGGGGGTAGGCACCGGGGAGCTGTTTTTT; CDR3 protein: CASRQGVGTGELFF
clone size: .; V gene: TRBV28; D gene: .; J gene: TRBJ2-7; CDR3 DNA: TGTGCCAGCAACATTAACAAGGGAGCGGGCGAGCAGTACTTC; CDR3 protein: CASNINKGAGEQYF
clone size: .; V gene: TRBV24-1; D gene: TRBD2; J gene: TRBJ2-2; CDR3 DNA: TGTGCCACCAGTGATAGAGGACTAGCTTGGGGCGGGGAGCTGTTTTTT; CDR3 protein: CATSDRGLAWGGELFF
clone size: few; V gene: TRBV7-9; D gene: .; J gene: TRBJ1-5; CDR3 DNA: TGTGCCAGCAGCCCCTTGGGGGGGAGCAATCAGCCCCAGCATTTT; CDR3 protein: CASSPLGGSNQPQHF
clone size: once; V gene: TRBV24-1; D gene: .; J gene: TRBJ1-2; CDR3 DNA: TGTGCCACCAGTGACTCAGATAGGGGAGGCTACACCTTC; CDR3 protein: CATSDSDRGGYTF
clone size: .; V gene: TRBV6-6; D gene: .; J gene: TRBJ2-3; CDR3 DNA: TGTGCCAGCAGCCTGGCGCAGGCCGGGGTTACGCAGTATTTT; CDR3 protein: CASSLAQAGVTQYF
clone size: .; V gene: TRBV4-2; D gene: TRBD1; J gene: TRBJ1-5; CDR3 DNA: TGTGCCAGCAGCCAAGATTTGGGCAGGGGGCTCGATCAGCCCCAGCATTTT; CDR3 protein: CASSQDLGRGLDQPQHF
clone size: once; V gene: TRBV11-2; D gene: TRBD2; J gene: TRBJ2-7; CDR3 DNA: TGTGCCAGCAGCTTAAGGTCTAGCGGGTACGAGCAGTACTTC; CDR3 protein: CASSLRSSGYEQYF
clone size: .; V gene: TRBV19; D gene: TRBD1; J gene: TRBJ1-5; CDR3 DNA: TGTGCCAGTAGCCAGCGGGACAGACAGCCCCAGCATTTT; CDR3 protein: CASSQRDRQPQHF
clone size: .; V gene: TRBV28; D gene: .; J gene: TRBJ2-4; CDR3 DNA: TGTGCCAGCGCTGGGCCCCGGGGTGGGGACATTCAGTACTTC; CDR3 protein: CASAGPRGGDIQYF
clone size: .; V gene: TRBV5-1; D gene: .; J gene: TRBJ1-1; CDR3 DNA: TGCGCCAGCAGCTTGGCCCTGAACACTGAAGCTTTCTTT; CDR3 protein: CASSLALNTEAFF
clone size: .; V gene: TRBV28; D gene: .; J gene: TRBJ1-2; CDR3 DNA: TGTGCCAGCGGATCCCGATGGAGCGAGGATGGCTACACCTTC; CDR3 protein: CASGSRWSEDGYTF
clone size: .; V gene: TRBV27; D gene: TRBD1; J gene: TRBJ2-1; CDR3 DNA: TGTGCCAGCAGTTTATATGGGTGGGGTACAGGGGAAGAGGACAATGAGCAGTTCTTC; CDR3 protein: CASSLYGWGTGEEDNEQFF
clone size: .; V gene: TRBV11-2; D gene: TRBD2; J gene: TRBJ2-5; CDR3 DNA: TGTGCCAGCAGCTCCCCCGCTAGCGGGAGACGTCGAGAGACCCAGTACTTC; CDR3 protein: CASSSPASGRRRETQYF
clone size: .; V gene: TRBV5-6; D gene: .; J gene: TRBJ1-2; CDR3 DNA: TGTGCCAGCAGCCGGATAACGGACTATGGCTACACCTTC; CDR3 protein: CASSRITDYGYTF
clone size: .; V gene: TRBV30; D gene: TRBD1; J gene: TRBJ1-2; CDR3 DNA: TGTGCCTGGGGGCAGGGGGCCCTCTATGGCTACACCTTC; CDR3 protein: CAWGQGALYGYTF
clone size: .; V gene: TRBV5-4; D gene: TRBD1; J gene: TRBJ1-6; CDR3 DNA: TGTGCCAGCAGCATAAAAACAGGGGGCGTTTCACCCCTCCACTTT; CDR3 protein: CASSIKTGGVSPLHF
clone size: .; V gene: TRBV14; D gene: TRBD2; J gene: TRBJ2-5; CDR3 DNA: TGTGCCAGCAGCCAATTCACTAGCGGGATTAGCCAAGAGACCCAGTACTTC; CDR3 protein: CASSQFTSGISQETQYF